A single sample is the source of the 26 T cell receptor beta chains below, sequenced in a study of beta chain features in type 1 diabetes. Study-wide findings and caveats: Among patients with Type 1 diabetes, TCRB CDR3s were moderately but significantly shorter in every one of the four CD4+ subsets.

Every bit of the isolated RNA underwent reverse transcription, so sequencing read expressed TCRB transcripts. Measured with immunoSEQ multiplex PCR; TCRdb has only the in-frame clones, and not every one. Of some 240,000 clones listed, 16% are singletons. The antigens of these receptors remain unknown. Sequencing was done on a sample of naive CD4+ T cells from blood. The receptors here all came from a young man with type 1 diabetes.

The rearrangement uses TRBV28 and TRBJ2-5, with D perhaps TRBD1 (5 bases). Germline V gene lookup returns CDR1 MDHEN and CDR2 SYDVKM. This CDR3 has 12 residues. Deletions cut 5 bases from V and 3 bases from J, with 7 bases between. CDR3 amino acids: CASSPTEETQYF. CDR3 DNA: TGTGCCAGCAGTCCGACAGAAGAGACCCAGTACTTC.

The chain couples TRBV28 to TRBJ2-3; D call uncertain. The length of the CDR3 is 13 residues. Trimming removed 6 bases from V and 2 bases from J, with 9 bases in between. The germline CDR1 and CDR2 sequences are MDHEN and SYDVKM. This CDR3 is CASRVATTDTQYF. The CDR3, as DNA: TGTGCCAGCAGAGTGGCTACCACAGATACGCAGTATTTT. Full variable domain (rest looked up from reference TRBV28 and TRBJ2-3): DVKVTQSSRYLVKRTGEKVFLECVQDMDHENMFWYRQDPGLGLRLIYFSYDVKMKEKGDIPEGYSVSREKKERFSLILESASTNQTSMYLCASRVATTDTQYFGPGTRLTVL.

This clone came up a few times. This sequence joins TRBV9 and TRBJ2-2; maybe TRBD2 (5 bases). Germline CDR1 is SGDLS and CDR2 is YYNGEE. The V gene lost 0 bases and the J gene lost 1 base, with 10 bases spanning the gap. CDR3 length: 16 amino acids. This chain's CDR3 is CASSVASGLNTGELFF. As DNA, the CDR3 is TGTGCCAGCAGCGTAGCGAGCGGACTGAACACCGGGGAGCTGTTTTTT.

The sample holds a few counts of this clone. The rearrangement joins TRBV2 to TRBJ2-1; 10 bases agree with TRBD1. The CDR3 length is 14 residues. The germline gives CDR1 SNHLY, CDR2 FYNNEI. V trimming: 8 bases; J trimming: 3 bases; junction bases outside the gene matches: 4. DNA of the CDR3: TGTGCCAGCGGTGGACAGGGGGGCTACAATGAGCAGTTCTTC. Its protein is CASGGQGGYNEQFF.

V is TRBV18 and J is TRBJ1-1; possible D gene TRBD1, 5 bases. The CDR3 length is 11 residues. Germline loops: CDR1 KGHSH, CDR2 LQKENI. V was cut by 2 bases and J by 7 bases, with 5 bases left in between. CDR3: CASSPTGEAFF. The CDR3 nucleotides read TGTGCCAGCTCACCAACAGGTGAAGCTTTCTTT.

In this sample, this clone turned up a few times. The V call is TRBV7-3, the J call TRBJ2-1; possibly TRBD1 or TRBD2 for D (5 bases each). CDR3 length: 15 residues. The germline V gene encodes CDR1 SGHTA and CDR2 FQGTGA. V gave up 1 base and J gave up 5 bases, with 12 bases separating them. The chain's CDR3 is CASSLRAGTHNEQFF. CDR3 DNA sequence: TGTGCCAGCAGCTTAAGAGCAGGGACCCACAATGAGCAGTTCTTC.

The CDR3 DNA reads as TGTGCCAGCAGTGAAGTGGGCGGAAGGGCAGTCGAGCAGTTCTTC. It encodes CASSEVGGRAVEQFF. The gene calls are TRBV25-1 and TRBJ2-1; D not resolved. Germline-derived CDR1 and CDR2 are MGHDK and SYGVNS. The V end was cut by 2 bases, the J end by 10 bases, with 18 bases between. The CDR3 is made up of 15 amino acids.

This CDR3 is CATSRARGGAYNEQFF. DNA for the CDR3: TGTGCCACCAGCAGGGCCAGGGGAGGCGCTTACAATGAGCAGTTCTTC. The chain carries TRBV15 and TRBJ2-1, with D perhaps assigned TRBD1 or TRBD2 (6 bases each). Per germline, CDR1 LNHNV and CDR2 YYDKDF (reference sequence). V lost 3 bases to trimming and J lost 4 bases, with 16 bases between them. The CDR3 consists of 16 residues.

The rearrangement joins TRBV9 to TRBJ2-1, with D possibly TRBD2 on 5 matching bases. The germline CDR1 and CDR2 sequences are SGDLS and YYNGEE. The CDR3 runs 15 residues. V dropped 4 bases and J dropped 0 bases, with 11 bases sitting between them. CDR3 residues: CASSNGVSSYNEQFF. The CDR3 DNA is TGTGCCAGCAGCAACGGGGTTAGCTCCTACAATGAGCAGTTCTTC.

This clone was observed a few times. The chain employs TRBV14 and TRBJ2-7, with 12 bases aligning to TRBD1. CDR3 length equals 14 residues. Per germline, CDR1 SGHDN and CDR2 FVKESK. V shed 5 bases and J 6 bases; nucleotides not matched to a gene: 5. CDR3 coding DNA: TGTGCCAGCAGCTACGGGACAGGGGGCGCCGAGCAGTACTTC. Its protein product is CASSYGTGGAEQYF.

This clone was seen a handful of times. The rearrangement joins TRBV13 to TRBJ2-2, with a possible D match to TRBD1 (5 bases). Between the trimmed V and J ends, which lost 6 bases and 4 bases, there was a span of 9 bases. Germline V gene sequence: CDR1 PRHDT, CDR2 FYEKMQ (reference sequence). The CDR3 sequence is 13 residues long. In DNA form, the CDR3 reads TGTGCCAGCAGACATAGGGGCACCGGGGAGCTGTTTTTT. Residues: CASRHRGTGELFF.

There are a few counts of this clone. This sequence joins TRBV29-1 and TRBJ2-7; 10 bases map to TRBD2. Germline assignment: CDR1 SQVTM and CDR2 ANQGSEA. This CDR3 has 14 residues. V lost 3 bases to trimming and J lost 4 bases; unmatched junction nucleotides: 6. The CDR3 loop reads CSVDAGTSAYEQYF. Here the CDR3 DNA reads TGCAGCGTTGACGCCGGGACTAGCGCGTACGAGCAGTACTTC.

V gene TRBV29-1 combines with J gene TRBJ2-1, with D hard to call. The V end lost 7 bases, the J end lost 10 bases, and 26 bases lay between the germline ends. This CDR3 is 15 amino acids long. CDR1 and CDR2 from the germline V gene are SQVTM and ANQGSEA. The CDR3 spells CSAQRASGNWLEQFF. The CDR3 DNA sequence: TGCAGCGCCCAAAGGGCTAGTGGTAACTGGCTCGAGCAGTTCTTC.

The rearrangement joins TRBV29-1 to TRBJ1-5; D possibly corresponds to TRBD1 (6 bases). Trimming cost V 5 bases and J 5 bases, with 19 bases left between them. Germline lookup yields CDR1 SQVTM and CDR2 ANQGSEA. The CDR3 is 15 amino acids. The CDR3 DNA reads TGCAGCGTTACAGGACCCGGAGGGGGGGATCAGCCCCAGCATTTT. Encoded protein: CSVTGPGGGDQPQHF. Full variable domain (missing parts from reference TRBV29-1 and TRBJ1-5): SAVISQKPSRDICQRGTSLTIQCQVDSQVTMMFWYRQQPGQSLTLIATANQGSEATYESGFVIDKFPISRPNLTFSTLTVSNMSPEDSSIYLCSVTGPGGGDQPQHFGDGTRLSIL.

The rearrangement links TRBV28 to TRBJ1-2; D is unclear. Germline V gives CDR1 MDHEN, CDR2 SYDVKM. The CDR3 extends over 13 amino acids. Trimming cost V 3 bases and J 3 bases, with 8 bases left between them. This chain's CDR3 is CASSFPQDYGYTF. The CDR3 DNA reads TGTGCCAGCAGTTTTCCCCAAGACTATGGCTACACCTTC.

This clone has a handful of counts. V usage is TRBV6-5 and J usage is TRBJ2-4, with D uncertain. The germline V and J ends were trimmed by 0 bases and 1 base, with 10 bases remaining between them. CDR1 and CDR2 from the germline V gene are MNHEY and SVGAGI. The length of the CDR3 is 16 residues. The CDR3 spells CASSYSTGFAKNIQYF. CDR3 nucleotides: TGTGCCAGCAGTTACTCGACGGGCTTTGCCAAAAACATTCAGTACTTC.

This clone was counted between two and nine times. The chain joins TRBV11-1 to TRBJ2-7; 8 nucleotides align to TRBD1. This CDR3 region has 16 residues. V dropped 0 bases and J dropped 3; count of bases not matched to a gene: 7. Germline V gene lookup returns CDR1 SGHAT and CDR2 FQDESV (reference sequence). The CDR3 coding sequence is TGTGCCAGCAGCTTAGCCCCCATTACAGGGGGCTACGAGCAGTACTTC. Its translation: CASSLAPITGGYEQYF.

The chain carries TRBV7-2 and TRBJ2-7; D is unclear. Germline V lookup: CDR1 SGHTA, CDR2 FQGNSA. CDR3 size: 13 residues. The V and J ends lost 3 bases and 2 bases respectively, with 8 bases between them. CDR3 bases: TGTGCCAGCAGCTTGACACTGGCCTACGAGCAGTACTTC. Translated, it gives CASSLTLAYEQYF. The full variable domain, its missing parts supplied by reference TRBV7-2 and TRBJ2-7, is GAGVSQSPSNKVTEKGKDVELRCDPISGHTALYWYRQSLGQGLEFLIYFQGNSAPDKSGLPSDRFSAERTGGSVSTLTIQRTQQEDSAVYLCASSLTLAYEQYFGPGTRLTVT.

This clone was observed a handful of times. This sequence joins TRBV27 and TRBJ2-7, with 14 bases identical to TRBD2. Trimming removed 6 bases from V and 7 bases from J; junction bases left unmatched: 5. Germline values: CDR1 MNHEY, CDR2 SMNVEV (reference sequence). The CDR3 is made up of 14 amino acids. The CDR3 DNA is TGTGCCAGCAGGAGACTAGCGGGAGGGGAAGAGCAGTACTTC. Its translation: CASRRLAGGEEQYF.

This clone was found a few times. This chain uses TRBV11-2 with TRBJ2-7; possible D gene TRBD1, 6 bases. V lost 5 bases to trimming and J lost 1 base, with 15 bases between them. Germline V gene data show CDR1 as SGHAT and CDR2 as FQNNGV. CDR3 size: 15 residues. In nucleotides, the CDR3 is TGTGCCAGCAGCCCATTAACAGGGAATTCCTACGAGCAGTACTTC. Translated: CASSPLTGNSYEQYF.

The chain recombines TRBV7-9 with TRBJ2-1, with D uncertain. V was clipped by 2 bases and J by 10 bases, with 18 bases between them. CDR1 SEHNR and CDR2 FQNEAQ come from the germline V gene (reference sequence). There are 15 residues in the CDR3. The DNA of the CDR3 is TGTGCCAGCAGCTTACTCCTTGCTACCCAAGGAGAGCAGTTCTTC. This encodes CASSLLLATQGEQFF. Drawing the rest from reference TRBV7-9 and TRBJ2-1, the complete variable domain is DTGVSQNPRHKITKRGQNVTFRCDPISEHNRLYWYRQTLGQGPEFLTYFQNEAQLEKSRLLSDRFSAERPKGSFSTLEIQRTEQGDSAMYLCASSLLLATQGEQFFGPGTRLTVL.

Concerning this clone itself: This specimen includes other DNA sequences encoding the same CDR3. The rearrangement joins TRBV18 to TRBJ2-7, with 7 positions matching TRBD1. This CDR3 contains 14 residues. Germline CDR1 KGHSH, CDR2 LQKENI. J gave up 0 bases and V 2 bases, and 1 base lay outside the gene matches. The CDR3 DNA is TGTGCCAGCTCACCAGGGACAGCCTCCTACGAGCAGTACTTC. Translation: CASSPGTASYEQYF. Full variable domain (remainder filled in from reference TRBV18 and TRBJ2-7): NAGVMQNPRHLVRRRGQEARLRCSPMKGHSHVYWYRQLPEEGLKFMVYLQKENIIDESGMPKERFSAEFPKEGPSILRIQQVVRGDSAAYFCASSPGTASYEQYFGPGTRLTVT.

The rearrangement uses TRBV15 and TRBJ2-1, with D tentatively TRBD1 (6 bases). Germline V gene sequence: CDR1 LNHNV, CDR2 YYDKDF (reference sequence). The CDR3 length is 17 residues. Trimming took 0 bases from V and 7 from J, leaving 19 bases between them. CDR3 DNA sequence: TGTGCCACCAGCAGAGATTTGGGCAGGGGCGTAACTAATGAGCAGTTCTTC. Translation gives CATSRDLGRGVTNEQFF.

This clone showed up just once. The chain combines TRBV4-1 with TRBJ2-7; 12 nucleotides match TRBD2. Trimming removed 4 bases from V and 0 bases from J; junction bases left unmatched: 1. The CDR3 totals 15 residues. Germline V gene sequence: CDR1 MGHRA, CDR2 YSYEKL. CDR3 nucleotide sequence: TGCGCCAGCAGCCGGACTAGCGGGGCCTCCTACGAGCAGTACTTC. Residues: CASSRTSGASYEQYF.

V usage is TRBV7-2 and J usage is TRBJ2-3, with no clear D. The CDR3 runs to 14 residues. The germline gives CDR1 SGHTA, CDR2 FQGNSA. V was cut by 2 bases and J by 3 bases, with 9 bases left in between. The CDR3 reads CASSLTAGTDTQYF. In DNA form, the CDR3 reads TGTGCCAGCAGCTTAACGGCTGGGACAGATACGCAGTATTTT.

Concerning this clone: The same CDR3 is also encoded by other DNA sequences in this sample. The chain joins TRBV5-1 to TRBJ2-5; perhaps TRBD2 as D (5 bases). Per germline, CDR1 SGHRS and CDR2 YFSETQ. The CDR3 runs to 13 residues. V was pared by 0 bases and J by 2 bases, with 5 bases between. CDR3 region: CASSLGLQETQYF. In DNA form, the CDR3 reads TGCGCCAGCAGCTTGGGACTACAAGAGACCCAGTACTTC.